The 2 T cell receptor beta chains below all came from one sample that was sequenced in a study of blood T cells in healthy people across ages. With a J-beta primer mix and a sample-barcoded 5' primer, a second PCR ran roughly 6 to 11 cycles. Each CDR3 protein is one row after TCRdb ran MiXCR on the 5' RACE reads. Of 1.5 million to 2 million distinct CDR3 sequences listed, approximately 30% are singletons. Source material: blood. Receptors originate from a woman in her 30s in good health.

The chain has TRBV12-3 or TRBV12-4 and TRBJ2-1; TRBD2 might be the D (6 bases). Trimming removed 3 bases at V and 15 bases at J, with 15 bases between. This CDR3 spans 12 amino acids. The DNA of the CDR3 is TGTGCCAGCAGTTTCTTTGGGCAGGGAGGGTTCTTC. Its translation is CASSFFGQGGFF.

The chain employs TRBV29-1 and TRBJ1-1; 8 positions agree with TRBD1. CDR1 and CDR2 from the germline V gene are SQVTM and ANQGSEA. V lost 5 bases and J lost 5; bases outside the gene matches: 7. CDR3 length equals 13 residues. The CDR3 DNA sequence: TGCAGCGTTTTGGACAGGGTGGCGACTGAAGCTTTCTTT. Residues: CSVLDRVATEAFF.